This T cell receptor (beta chain) was identified during a study of blood T cell repertoires in COVID-19. Background on the study: The origin of the acute and convalescent COVID-19 samples was the United States, Italy and Spain. PBMCs, B-cell-depleted T cells, or T cells were the source of the cDNA or gDNA that made up the material.

As handled by the study authors: Scientists estimated how many nucleated cells there were by amplifying reference gene primers. The repertoire was sequenced with immunoSEQ multiplex PCR; TCRdb's copy has only in-frame clones and lacks some. The V and J calls and the clone size are those of that table, but D and trimming were determined from the DNA. The sample yields 90,000 to 130,000 clones, approximately 90% seen once. The CDR3 has 14 residues. Per germline, CDR1 MGHDK and CDR2 SYGVNS. The ends lost 6 bases at V and 7 bases at J; junction bases unmatched: 7. J is TRBJ1-4 and V is TRBV25-1; 8 nucleotides align to TRBD1. Input material: peripheral blood. This clonotype originated in a woman between 45 and 60 years old with acute or convalescent COVID-19. Here the CDR3 DNA reads TGTGCCAGCAGGGACAGGGCCCGTCGTGAAAAACTGTTTTTT. It encodes CASRDRARREKLFF.